These 11 T cell receptor beta chains were sequenced from one sample in a study of regulatory T cells in long-lasting Graves disease (dated by TCRdb to the early 2020s). The meaning of the sample's time point label: newly diagnosed GD, antithyroid drugs for less than 3 months. For both TCR sequencing and RNA sequencing, RNA was extracted from PBMCs in TRIzol. The library was built by means of multiplex PCR. Sequenced using an Illumina HiSeq 4000. To build TCR beta libraries, CDR3 regions were amplified by Arm-PCR using iRepertoire HTBI primers. The public reads were reanalyzed by TCRdb: fastp trimming at Q25, MiXCR alignment, in-frame beta chains only. Every distinct CDR3 protein forms one entry, paired with its most common genes and DNA. The sample has over 350,000 distinct CDR3 sequences on record, about 14% of them singletons. The ten top clones hold under 20% of the sample. Another study also made use of these data, one on T cells in Graves' hyperthyroidism and ophthalmopathy.

The source material was peripheral blood mononuclear cells (PBMCs), sampled at new diagnosis, from a patient treated with antithyroid drugs. The origin of the receptors is a woman aged 50 to 65 with Graves disease. Donor details come from another sample of the same person, matched by shared clones.

V and J are TRBV7-2 and TRBJ1-3; D is uncertain. V lost 1 base and J 8 bases, leaving 9 bases between the germline ends. There are 13 residues in the CDR3. Germline CDR1 is SGHTA and CDR2 is FQGNSA. CDR3 residues: CASSLVSWDTIYF. The CDR3 coding sequence is TGTGCCAGCAGCTTAGTCAGCTGGGACACCATATATTTT.

This clonotype was seen repeatedly, ten times or more. The chain joins TRBV2 to TRBJ1-5; no clear D gene. V shed 7 bases and J shed 0 bases, with 16 bases lying between them. The CDR3 is 16 amino acids. Germline loops: CDR1 SNHLY, CDR2 FYNNEI. The CDR3 DNA is TGTGCCAGCAAACCGCCGGAAGGGCTTAGCAATCAGCCCCAGCATTTT. Translated: CASKPPEGLSNQPQHF.

The gene calls are TRBV19 and TRBJ2-7, with D possibly matching TRBD2 (6 bases). CDR1 and CDR2 from the germline V gene are LNHDA and SQIVND (reference sequence). The CDR3 runs 14 residues. Trimming took off 4 bases at V and 7 bases at J, with 17 bases between the two ends. The CDR3 region is CASSKQGLFGEQYF. In nucleotides, the CDR3 is TGTGCCAGTAGTAAGCAGGGACTTTTCGGGGAGCAGTACTTC.

Details on this clonotype: A much larger clonotype is one base distant, so this may be a read error. This chain joins TRBV6-5 and TRBJ2-1; D possibly corresponds to TRBD2 (6 bases). Germline CDR1 reads MNHEY; CDR2 reads SVGAGI. This CDR3 has 16 residues. CDR3 sequence: CASSYSTGGGGNKQFF. The CDR3 DNA follows: TGTGCCAGCAGTTACTCAACCGGGGGAGGTGGCAATAAGCAGTTCTTC.

This clonotype was detected ten times or more. Here the CDR3 reads CASSFSVSSSGANVLTF. The CDR3 DNA sequence: TGTGCCAGCAGTTTTAGTGTCAGCTCCTCTGGGGCCAACGTCCTGACTTTC. This chain uses TRBV27 with TRBJ2-6; D not certain. Germline CDR1 and CDR2: MNHEY and SMNVEV (reference sequence). The CDR3 runs 17 residues. V lost 3 bases to trimming and J lost 0 bases, with 12 bases between them.

For this clonotype: It may be a read error: a sequence one base away is much more abundant. V gene TRBV7-6 combines with J gene TRBJ2-1, with TRBD2 matching over 12 bases. CDR1 is SGHVS and CDR2 is FNYEAQ in the germline V gene. The CDR3 length is 15 residues. The V segment lost 5 bases and the J segment 10 bases; nucleotides outside the gene matches: 9. The CDR3 DNA is TGTGCCAGCAGCCCCTCTAGCGGGAGGGCCGGAGAGCAGTTCTTC. Amino acids: CASSPSSGRAGEQFF.

The chain joins TRBV5-1 to TRBJ2-7, with D tentatively TRBD1 (5 bases). The germline gives CDR1 SGHRS, CDR2 YFSETQ. The V end was cut by 4 bases, the J end by 0 bases, with 8 bases between. The CDR3 runs 13 residues. CDR3 DNA: TGCGCCAGCAGCGAGGACAACTCCTACGAGCAGTACTTC. It is translated as CASSEDNSYEQYF.

This sequence joins TRBV10-3 and TRBJ2-7, with TRBD1 identical over 7 bases. The CDR3 sequence is 13 residues long. The germline V gene has CDR1 ENHRY and CDR2 SYGVKD. V trimming: 6 bases; J trimming: 2 bases; junction bases outside the gene matches: 4. CDR3 region: CAIRGQPAYEQYF. DNA of the CDR3: TGTGCCATCAGGGGACAGCCCGCCTACGAGCAGTACTTC.

This clonotype has ten or more counts. The rearrangement links TRBV2 to TRBJ2-3, with TRBD2 as a possible D gene (6 bases). The J call may be faulty, since TRBJ2-7 better matches the DNA end. From germline, CDR1 is SNHLY and CDR2 FYNNEI. The CDR3 spans 13 residues. The CDR3 DNA follows: TGTGCCAGCAGAGGACTAAGGTTCTACGAGCAGTACTTC. Its translation is CASRGLRFYEQYF.

This clonotype was counted ten times or more. V and J are TRBV11-2 and TRBJ2-1, with D possibly matching TRBD2 (6 bases). V lost 1 base to trimming and J lost 3 bases, with 10 bases between them. CDR1 is SGHAT and CDR2 is FQNNGV in the germline V gene. The length of the CDR3 is 15 residues. CDR3 in DNA: TGTGCCAGCAGCTTAGGGGGACTGAACTACAATGAGCAGTTCTTC. Encoded protein: CASSLGGLNYNEQFF.

There are many counts of this clonotype. The chain has TRBV28 and TRBJ1-5; 7 bases align to TRBD1. Germline CDR1 is MDHEN and CDR2 is SYDVKM. The V and J ends lost 5 bases and 3 bases, in that order; junction bases with no gene match: 7. This CDR3 contains 15 residues. The CDR3 bases are TGTGCCAGCAGTCCAGGGGGTTTCTACAATCAGCCCCAGCATTTT. It codes for CASSPGGFYNQPQHF.